The rows below give T cell receptor beta chains drawn from one sample of a study of vaccination effects on CD4 cells after COVID-19. Their target antigens are unknown. Sequencing was performed with immunoSEQ multiplex PCR; in TCRdb, only in-frame clones are kept and a portion is missing. This table has under 55,000 clones, approximately 81% appearing once. The source material was CD4+ T cells from PBMCs cultured with a peptide pool, sampled before COVID-19 vaccination. Source of these receptors: a human donor who had a prior SARS-CoV-2 infection. CDR3s include the opening cysteine and the closing phenylalanine or tryptophan. D genes are given only for firm matches. Clone size is shown for a subset of rows, as once, few, many or a class of expanded clone.

d_gene: .; j_gene: TRBJ2-1; v_gene: TRBV19; len: 16; abundance: medium-sized; CDR3aa: CASSPTQTNSYNEQFF; CDR3nt: TGTGCCAGTAGTCCGACCCAGACCAACTCCTACAATGAGCAGTTCTTC
d_gene: .; j_gene: TRBJ2-7; v_gene: TRBV11-3; len: 12; abundance: once; CDR3aa: CASSWGSVEQYF; CDR3nt: TGTGCCAGCAGCTGGGGGTCGGTCGAGCAGTACTTC
d_gene: .; j_gene: TRBJ2-1; v_gene: TRBV10-3; len: 15; abundance: .; CDR3aa: CAISESKSRVNEQFF; CDR3nt: TGTGCCATCAGTGAGTCTAAATCCCGGGTCAATGAGCAGTTCTTC
d_gene: .; j_gene: TRBJ2-5; v_gene: TRBV2; len: 13; abundance: .; CDR3aa: CASTQDNQETQYF; CDR3nt: TGTGCCAGCACACAGGACAACCAAGAGACCCAGTACTTC
d_gene: TRBD2; j_gene: TRBJ2-7; v_gene: TRBV2; len: 13; abundance: .; CDR3aa: CATSGGRNYEQYF; CDR3nt: TGTGCCACTTCGGGAGGGCGAAACTACGAGCAGTACTTC
d_gene: .; j_gene: TRBJ1-1; v_gene: TRBV16; len: 14; abundance: .; CDR3aa: CASSQSLRAAEAFF; CDR3nt: TGTGCCAGCAGCCAATCTCTCAGGGCGGCTGAAGCTTTCTTT
d_gene: TRBD2; j_gene: TRBJ2-5; v_gene: TRBV5-1; len: 16; abundance: once; CDR3aa: CASSGGLAGGPETQYF; CDR3nt: TGCGCCAGCAGCGGAGGACTAGCGGGAGGCCCGGAGACCCAGTACTTC
d_gene: TRBD2; j_gene: TRBJ2-3; v_gene: TRBV5-1; len: 16; abundance: .; CDR3aa: CASSLGLAGGLDTQYF; CDR3nt: TGCGCCAGCAGCCTCGGACTAGCGGGGGGTTTAGATACGCAGTATTTT
d_gene: .; j_gene: TRBJ1-1; v_gene: TRBV15; len: 14; abundance: .; CDR3aa: CATSRNRKNTEAFF; CDR3nt: TGTGCCACCAGCAGGAACAGGAAGAACACTGAAGCTTTCTTT
d_gene: .; j_gene: TRBJ2-6; v_gene: TRBV5-6; len: 11; abundance: .; CDR3aa: CASSLVVDLTF; CDR3nt: TGTGCCAGCAGCTTGGTGGTGGACCTGACTTTC
d_gene: TRBD1; j_gene: TRBJ2-7; v_gene: TRBV4-3; len: 15; abundance: .; CDR3aa: CASSQAAGQGREQYF; CDR3nt: TGCGCCAGCAGCCAAGCTGCGGGACAGGGACGCGAGCAGTACTTC
d_gene: .; j_gene: TRBJ1-6; v_gene: TRBV4-3; len: 16; abundance: .; CDR3aa: CASSPTGTFYNSPLHF; CDR3nt: TGCGCCAGCAGTCCAACCGGGACTTTCTATAATTCACCCCTCCACTTT
d_gene: .; j_gene: TRBJ2-2; v_gene: TRBV1; len: 19; abundance: few; CDR3aa: CTSSQDRDRAGGPCMVLFF; CDR3nt: TGCACCAGCAGCCAAGATCGGGATAGGGCGGGGGGGCCTTGTATGGTGCTGTTTTTT
d_gene: TRBD2; j_gene: TRBJ2-5; v_gene: TRBV7-6; len: 16; abundance: few; CDR3aa: CASSLERTSGGETQYF; CDR3nt: TGTGCCAGCAGCTTAGAAAGGACTAGCGGTGGCGAGACCCAGTACTTC
d_gene: .; j_gene: TRBJ2-1; v_gene: TRBV20-1; len: 14; abundance: .; CDR3aa: CSASLYGTVRKQFF; CDR3nt: TGCAGTGCTAGTCTATACGGGACGGTGCGTAAACAGTTCTTC
d_gene: TRBD1; j_gene: TRBJ1-5; v_gene: TRBV7-2; len: 15; abundance: .; CDR3aa: CASSSRQGANQPQHF; CDR3nt: TGTGCCAGCAGCTCTCGACAGGGGGCTAATCAGCCCCAGCATTTT